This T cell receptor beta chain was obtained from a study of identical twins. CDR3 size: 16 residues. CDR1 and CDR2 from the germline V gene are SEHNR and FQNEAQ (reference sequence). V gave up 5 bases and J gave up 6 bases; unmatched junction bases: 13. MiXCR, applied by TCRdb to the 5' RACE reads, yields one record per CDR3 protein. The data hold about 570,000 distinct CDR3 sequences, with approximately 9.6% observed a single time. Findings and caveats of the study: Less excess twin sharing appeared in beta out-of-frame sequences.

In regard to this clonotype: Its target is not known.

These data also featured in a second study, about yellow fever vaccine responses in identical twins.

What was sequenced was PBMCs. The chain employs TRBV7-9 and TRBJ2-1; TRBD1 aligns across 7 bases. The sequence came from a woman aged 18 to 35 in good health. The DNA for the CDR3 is TGTGCCAGCAGCAATCGACAGGGAGTGGGTTTCAATGAGCAGTTCTTC. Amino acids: CASSNRQGVGFNEQFF. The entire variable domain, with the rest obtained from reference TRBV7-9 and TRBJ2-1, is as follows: DTGVSQNPRHKITKRGQNVTFRCDPISEHNRLYWYRQTLGQGPEFLTYFQNEAQLEKSRLLSDRFSAERPKGSFSTLEIQRTEQGDSAMYLCASSNRQGVGFNEQFFGPGTRLTVL.